Shown below are 26 T cell receptor beta chains from a single sample sequenced in a study of shared T cell receptors in the human thymus. Libraries were prepared by immunoSEQ multiplex PCR; TCRdb keeps only in-frame clonotypes and omits some of them. The sample consists of under 850,000 clones, 70% to 90% of them appearing once. The same data also contributed to another study, on human thymus T cells.

Sequenced input: thymocytes. These receptors were taken from a boy less than two years old with a congenital heart defect.

With respect to this clone: This CDR3 is also generated by other DNA sequences in the sample. The chain links TRBV5-6 to TRBJ1-3, with D possibly TRBD1 on 6 matching bases. Germline V gives CDR1 SGHDT, CDR2 YYEEEE. Trimming removed 4 bases from V and 0 bases from J, with 11 bases in between. The CDR3 has 15 residues. The CDR3 coding sequence is TGTGCCAGCAGCGCAACAGGGCCCTCTGGAAACACCATATATTTT. Its protein is CASSATGPSGNTIYF.

This chain links TRBV27 with TRBJ2-7; 10 bases are a match to TRBD2. Germline values: CDR1 MNHEY, CDR2 SMNVEV (reference sequence). Trimming cost V 10 bases and J 5 bases; bases outside gene matches: 11. The CDR3 consists of 14 residues. CDR3 sequence: CATGPSGSLNEQYF. DNA for the CDR3: TGTGCCACCGGACCTAGCGGGAGTTTGAACGAGCAGTACTTC.

The chain is built from TRBV11-2 and TRBJ2-7; unclear D gene. Trimming cost V 1 base and J 4 bases, with 8 bases left between them. In germline, CDR1 is SGHAT, CDR2 FQNNGV. The CDR3 is 13 amino acids. DNA of the CDR3: TGTGCCAGCAGCTTAGTCCCACTGTACGAGCAGTACTTC. This translates into CASSLVPLYEQYF.

This chain connects TRBV4-2 to TRBJ2-3; TRBD2 agrees at 12 bases. The trim removed 1 base at V and 5 bases at J, leaving 7 bases unmatched. The CDR3 is made up of 17 amino acids. The germline V gene has CDR1 LGHNA and CDR2 YNFKEQ. The CDR3 region is CASSQGPSGRGVDTQYF. The CDR3 DNA reads TGTGCCAGCAGCCAAGGCCCTAGCGGGAGGGGGGTAGATACGCAGTATTTT.

CDR3 region: CASSLDGTGGFHEQYF. CDR3 sequence (DNA): TGCGCCAGCAGCTTGGATGGGACAGGGGGCTTCCACGAGCAGTACTTC. The chain has TRBV5-1 and TRBJ2-7, with 12 positions matching TRBD1. Unmatched junction bases numbered 6, after V lost 0 bases and J lost 5 bases. This CDR3 has 16 amino acids. Germline V gene sequence: CDR1 SGHRS, CDR2 YFSETQ. The variable domain in full, completed from reference TRBV5-1 and TRBJ2-7, reads KAGVTQTPRYLIKTRGQQVTLSCSPISGHRSVSWYQQTPGQGLQFLFEYFSETQRNKGNFPGRFSGRQFSNSRSEMNVSTLELGDSALYLCASSLDGTGGFHEQYFGPGTRLTVT.

The gene calls are TRBV7-6 and TRBJ2-5; TRBD2 matches 7 bases. V was clipped by 11 bases and J by 5 bases; unmatched bases: 14. Germline CDR1 is SGHVS and CDR2 is FNYEAQ. This CDR3 region has 14 residues. The CDR3 sequence: CAAGTREPRETQYF. The DNA of the CDR3 is TGTGCCGCGGGTACGCGGGAGCCAAGGGAGACCCAGTACTTC.

The CDR3 bases are TGTGCCAGCAGCTCCCTCGGACAGGGGGACGAAAAACTGTTTTTT. Translating it yields CASSSLGQGDEKLFF. This chain connects TRBV9 to TRBJ1-4, with 10 bases lining up with TRBD1. CDR1 is SGDLS and CDR2 is YYNGEE in the germline V gene. The CDR3 extends over 15 amino acids. V lost 4 bases and J lost 8; bases outside the gene matches: 8.

The rearrangement uses TRBV5-6 and TRBJ2-5; a weak D match, TRBD2 (7 bases). The CDR3 length is 15 residues. Germline CDR1 reads SGHDT; CDR2 reads YYEEEE. Trimming shortened V by 0 bases and J by 5 bases, and 14 bases separated the two germline ends. For the CDR3, the DNA is TGTGCCAGCAGCTTGGTGGGGGGGGCGGCGGAGACCCAGTACTTC. It codes for CASSLVGGAAETQYF. Full variable domain (rest looked up from reference TRBV5-6 and TRBJ2-5): DAGVTQSPTHLIKTRGQQVTLRCSPKSGHDTVSWYQQALGQGPQFIFQYYEEEERQRGNFPDRFSGHQFPNYSSELNVNALLLGDSALYLCASSLVGGAAETQYFGPGTRLLVL.

The chain links TRBV19 to TRBJ2-6; no reliable D call. Germline-derived CDR1 and CDR2 are LNHDA and SQIVND (reference sequence). V was trimmed by 5 bases and J by 0 bases, leaving 8 bases between them. The CDR3 runs to 15 residues. The CDR3 DNA is TGTGCCAGTAGTCGCAGTTCCTCTGGGGCCAACGTCCTGACTTTC. Residues: CASSRSSSGANVLTF.

The chain is built from TRBV7-9 and TRBJ1-1, with TRBD1 matching 8 bases. Germline values: CDR1 SEHNR, CDR2 FQNEAQ (reference sequence). The CDR3 length is 17 residues. Trimming took 5 bases from V and 2 from J; bases not matched to a gene: 13. CDR3 bases: TGTGCCAGCAGCCCACGGGTGACAGGGGACTTCAACACTGAAGCTTTCTTT. It yields the protein CASSPRVTGDFNTEAFF.

V and J are TRBV7-6 and TRBJ2-1; 7 bases align to TRBD1. V dropped 1 base and J dropped 4; count of bases not matched to a gene: 10. CDR1 and CDR2 (germline): SGHVS, FNYEAQ. The CDR3 contains 17 residues. CDR3 amino acids: CASSLGWDSIFYNEQFF. CDR3 in DNA: TGTGCCAGCAGCTTAGGGTGGGACAGCATCTTTTACAATGAGCAGTTCTTC. The whole variable domain, remainder taken from reference TRBV7-6 and TRBJ2-1, is GAGVSQSPRYKVTKRGQDVALRCDPISGHVSLYWYRQALGQGPEFLTYFNYEAQQDKSGLPNDRFSAERPEGSISTLTIQRTEQRDSAMYRCASSLGWDSIFYNEQFFGPGTRLTVL.

The genes are TRBV29-1 and TRBJ2-3; a weak D match, TRBD2 (5 bases). Trimming stripped 8 bases from V and 5 bases from J, with 23 bases between. Germline CDR1 SQVTM, CDR2 ANQGSEA. The CDR3 has 15 amino acids. The CDR3 sequence: CSPRELNTSVDTQYF. The CDR3 nucleotides are TGCAGCCCGAGGGAGCTCAATACCTCAGTAGATACGCAGTATTTT.

This chain joins TRBV7-9 and TRBJ1-4, with 8 bases lining up with TRBD1. V was pared by 5 bases and J by 7 bases, with 9 bases of the junction left unmatched. CDR1 and CDR2 from the germline V gene are SEHNR and FQNEAQ (reference sequence). This CDR3 spans 15 amino acids. CDR3: CASSLQGEVGEKLFF. CDR3 nucleotide sequence: TGTGCCAGCAGCCTACAGGGGGAGGTTGGTGAAAAACTGTTTTTT.

The rearrangement links TRBV10-3 to TRBJ1-2; D is unclear. CDR3 length: 14 residues. The V and J ends lost 7 bases and 3 bases respectively, with 15 bases between them. Germline values: CDR1 ENHRY, CDR2 SYGVKD. CDR3 DNA sequence: TGTGCCATCACCCCCCAGTACCGGGACTATGGCTACACCTTC. The encoded protein is CAITPQYRDYGYTF.

CDR3 protein: CASSLLAYEQYF. As DNA, the CDR3 is TGTGCCAGCAGTTTATTAGCGTACGAGCAGTACTTC. This chain joins TRBV28 and TRBJ2-7, with TRBD2 as a possible D gene (5 bases). The CDR3 has 12 residues. Trimming took off 1 base at V and 4 bases at J, with 5 bases between the two ends. Germline assignment: CDR1 MDHEN and CDR2 SYDVKM.

The V and J genes are TRBV6-5 and TRBJ2-1; weak D call: TRBD1 (6 bases). V shed 7 bases and J shed 0 bases, with 13 bases lying between them. CDR1 is MNHEY, CDR2 SVGAGI, per germline. This CDR3 spans 15 amino acids. The chain's CDR3 is CASNFDRSSYNEQFF. CDR3 coding DNA: TGTGCCAGCAATTTCGACAGGAGCTCCTACAATGAGCAGTTCTTC.

The chain is built from TRBV27 and TRBJ1-1, with 9 bases matching TRBD1. Losses at the gene ends were 2 bases for V and 0 bases for J; bases not matched to a gene: 4. This CDR3 region has 16 residues. In germline, CDR1 is MNHEY, CDR2 SMNVEV (reference sequence). The DNA for the CDR3 is TGTGCCAGCAGTTTAGGGGACAGGGCTTTGAACACTGAAGCTTTCTTT. It encodes CASSLGDRALNTEAFF.

This chain connects TRBV11-2 to TRBJ1-4; D gene uncertain. Germline loops: CDR1 SGHAT, CDR2 FQNNGV. Trimming pared 3 bases from V and 13 bases from J, leaving 18 bases between. This CDR3 spans 14 amino acids. This CDR3 reads CASSLAGSKVGLFF. The CDR3 nucleotides are TGTGCCAGCAGCTTGGCGGGGAGTAAAGTTGGACTGTTTTTT.

V and J are TRBV28 and TRBJ2-7; TRBD1 is a possible D gene (7 bases). Between the trimmed V and J ends, which lost 7 bases and 2 bases, there was a span of 15 bases. CDR3 length equals 14 residues. Germline CDR1 reads MDHEN; CDR2 reads SYDVKM. The CDR3 spells CASTWDSGPYEQYF. DNA of the CDR3: TGTGCCAGCACCTGGGACAGCGGGCCCTACGAGCAGTACTTC.

The chain recombines TRBV27 with TRBJ2-2; 14 bases align to TRBD2. V gave up 0 bases and J gave up 5 bases; unmatched junction bases: 5. Per germline, CDR1 MNHEY and CDR2 SMNVEV (reference sequence). The CDR3 totals 18 residues. DNA for the CDR3: TGTGCCAGCAGTTTATCGGGACTAGCGGGAGAGAGGACCGGGGAGCTGTTTTTT. Residues: CASSLSGLAGERTGELFF.

In regard to this clone: One end of the junction fails to match germline, which may point to a read error. The V call is TRBV5-6, the J call TRBJ2-1; 8 bases are shared with TRBD1. Germline-derived CDR1 and CDR2 are SGHDT and YYEEEE. The CDR3 runs 16 residues. CDR3 sequence reads: CASSLTPGQVYNGQFF. CDR3 coding DNA: TGTGCCAGCAGCTTAACCCCGGGACAGGTCTACAATGGGCAGTTCTTC.

V and J are TRBV27 and TRBJ1-5; D remains unclear. Trimming shortened V by 4 bases and J by 7 bases, and 17 bases separated the two germline ends. Looked up from germline, CDR1 is MNHEY and CDR2 is SMNVEV (reference sequence). There are 15 residues in the CDR3. CDR3 coding DNA: TGTGCCAGCAGTTCCCTAAACTCTCGAATCCAGCCCCAGCATTTT. Translated: CASSSLNSRIQPQHF.

This sequence joins TRBV10-3 and TRBJ2-2, with D possibly TRBD2 on 5 matching bases. The length of the CDR3 is 17 residues. CDR1 and CDR2 from the germline V gene are ENHRY and SYGVKD. The germline V and J ends were trimmed by 3 bases and 1 base, with 15 bases remaining between them. CDR3 coding DNA: TGTGCCATCAGTGACCCCAGCGGCGTACGGAACACCGGGGAGCTGTTTTTT. It encodes CAISDPSGVRNTGELFF.

This rearrangement joins TRBV25-1 to TRBJ2-4; D might be TRBD2 (6 bases). This CDR3 spans 16 amino acids. CDR1 MGHDK and CDR2 SYGVNS come from the germline V gene. Trimming cost V 3 bases and J 0 bases, with 12 bases left between them. The CDR3 is CASSEGGLLAKNIQYF. As DNA, the CDR3 is TGTGCCAGCAGTGAGGGGGGTTTACTAGCCAAAAACATTCAGTACTTC.

The genes are TRBV4-3 and TRBJ2-1; no clear D. Germline V gene lookup returns CDR1 LGHNA and CDR2 YSLEER. Trimming shortened V by 0 bases and J by 2 bases, and 14 bases separated the two germline ends. The CDR3 totals 17 residues. CDR3 sequence: CASSQDENSYPYNEQFF. DNA for the CDR3: TGCGCCAGCAGCCAAGATGAGAACAGCTATCCCTACAATGAGCAGTTCTTC.

The chain has TRBV18 and TRBJ1-2; TRBD1 agrees at 8 bases. The CDR3 runs to 16 residues. Germline V CDR1 and CDR2: KGHSH, LQKENI. V gave up 3 bases and J gave up 4 bases; unmatched junction bases: 10. The DNA of the CDR3 is TGTGCCAGCTCACCTCTTCCGGACAGGGCCATCTATGGCTACACCTTC. The encoded protein is CASSPLPDRAIYGYTF.